What follows describes a single T cell receptor beta chain. Its specificity is not known. Using immunoSEQ multiplex PCR, the repertoire was profiled, and TCRdb retains in-frame clones only, with some absent. The table shows 300,000 to 450,000 clones, with 75% to 90% occurring only once. The data derive from a study of cytomegalovirus exposure and HLA in healthy donors. Study-wide background: The 95 to 150 validation repertoires used the same platform as the 650 to 750 first-cohort repertoires, a later analysis reported. General study results and limits: Using the classifier, cytomegalovirus status was reportedly diagnosed with high specificity and sensitivity. Some public TCRs appeared in many individuals, while most sequences were rare.

This receptor was identified in a woman between 18 and 29 years old in good health and CMV-seronegative. Sequencing was performed on PBMCs.

The CDR3, as DNA: TGTGCCACCAGCGGCCGGACAGATTCACCCCTCCACTTT. It encodes CATSGRTDSPLHF. The J gene is TRBJ1-6, the V gene TRBV15, with a possible D match to TRBD1 (6 bases). This CDR3 is 13 amino acids long. Trimming took off 5 bases at V and 8 bases at J, with 10 bases between the two ends. CDR1 is LNHNV, CDR2 YYDKDF, per germline (reference sequence).